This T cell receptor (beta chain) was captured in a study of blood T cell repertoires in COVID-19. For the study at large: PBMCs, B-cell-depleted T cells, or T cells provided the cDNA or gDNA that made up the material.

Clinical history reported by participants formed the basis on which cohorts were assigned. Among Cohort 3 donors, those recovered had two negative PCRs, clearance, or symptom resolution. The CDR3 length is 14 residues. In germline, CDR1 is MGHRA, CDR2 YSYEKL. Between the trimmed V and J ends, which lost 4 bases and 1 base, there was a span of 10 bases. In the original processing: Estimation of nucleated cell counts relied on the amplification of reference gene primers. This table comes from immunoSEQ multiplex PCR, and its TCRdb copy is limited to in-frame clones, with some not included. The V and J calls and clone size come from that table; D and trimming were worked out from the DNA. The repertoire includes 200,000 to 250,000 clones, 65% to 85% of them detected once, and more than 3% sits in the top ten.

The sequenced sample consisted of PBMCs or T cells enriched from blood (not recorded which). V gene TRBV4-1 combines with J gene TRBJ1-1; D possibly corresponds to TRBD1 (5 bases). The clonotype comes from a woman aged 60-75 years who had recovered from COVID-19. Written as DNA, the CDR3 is TGCGCCAGCAGCCTTCTACAGGAGAACACTGAAGCTTTCTTT. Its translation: CASSLLQENTEAFF.